These 18 T cell receptor beta chains came from one sample sequenced in a study of cytotoxic CD8 clonotypes in ibrutinib-treated CLL. Data came from immunoSEQ multiplex PCR; TCRdb stores just in-frame clones and leaves some out. Of just over 200,000 clones in the sample, roughly 73% are singletons; the top ten hold approximately 10%. The input for sequencing was PBMCs, taken after 12 months of ibrutinib treatment. Source of these receptors: a human donor with chronic lymphocytic leukemia.

This rearrangement joins TRBV6-1 to TRBJ2-1; TRBD2 aligns across 10 bases. The CDR3 loop spans 16 amino acids. Germline lookup yields CDR1 MNHNS and CDR2 SASEGT. V was clipped by 3 bases and J by 4 bases; unmatched bases: 6. CDR3 loop: CASSDLSGGDYNEQFF. The DNA of the CDR3 is TGTGCCAGCAGTGACCTAAGCGGGGGGGATTACAATGAGCAGTTCTTC.

V usage is TRBV6-6 and J usage is TRBJ2-2; D possibly corresponds to TRBD2 (6 bases). Germline loops: CDR1 MNHNY, CDR2 SVGAGI (reference sequence). CDR3 length equals 14 residues. The V gene lost 5 bases and the J gene lost 0 bases, with 7 bases spanning the gap. CDR3 loop: CASSGGSNTGELFF. Written as DNA, the CDR3 is TGTGCCAGCAGTGGGGGGTCGAACACCGGGGAGCTGTTTTTT.

The chain links TRBV25-1 to TRBJ2-1; 10 nucleotides align to TRBD2. This CDR3 comprises 13 residues. The germline CDR1 and CDR2 sequences are MGHDK and SYGVNS. Trimming took 6 bases from V and 12 from J; bases not matched to a gene: 8. CDR3 bases: TGTGCCAGCAGGACTAGCGGGTTGGACGGGCAGTTCTTC. Its translation is CASRTSGLDGQFF.

V is TRBV9 and J is TRBJ2-1; D might be TRBD1 (5 bases). CDR3 length: 15 residues. The V and J ends lost 2 bases and 2 bases respectively, with 11 bases between them. The germline V gene encodes CDR1 SGDLS and CDR2 YYNGEE. The CDR3 DNA reads as TGTGCCAGCAGCGTCTTTCGGACACCCTACAATGAGCAGTTCTTC. It is translated as CASSVFRTPYNEQFF.

This rearrangement joins TRBV7-9 to TRBJ1-1, with D possibly TRBD1 on 6 matching bases. Germline loops: CDR1 SEHNR, CDR2 FQNEAQ (reference sequence). The V end lost 6 bases, the J end lost 3 bases, and 11 bases lay between the germline ends. This CDR3 is 13 amino acids long. The CDR3 reads CASSLDRYTEAFF. The CDR3 nucleotides read TGTGCCAGCAGTCTGGACAGATACACTGAAGCTTTCTTT.

The rearrangement links TRBV29-1 to TRBJ1-5; maybe TRBD1 (5 bases). Trimming took 4 bases from V and 6 from J, leaving 13 bases between them. Per germline, CDR1 SQVTM and CDR2 ANQGSEA. CDR3 length equals 13 residues. The CDR3 sequence is CSVGGVDSQPQHF. CDR3 DNA sequence: TGCAGCGTTGGGGGGGTCGACAGTCAGCCCCAGCATTTT.

V gene TRBV10-3 combines with J gene TRBJ2-7, with a possible D match to TRBD2 (6 bases). CDR3 length: 13 residues. Germline CDR1 and CDR2: ENHRY and SYGVKD. V lost 7 bases and J 6 bases, leaving 16 bases between the germline ends. The CDR3 sequence is CAITGTLQSEQYF. In DNA form, the CDR3 reads TGTGCCATCACCGGGACTCTGCAGAGCGAGCAGTACTTC.

This clone occurred once. This chain uses TRBV29-1 with TRBJ2-5, with TRBD1 matching over 8 bases. Trimming removed 7 bases from V and 5 bases from J; junction bases left unmatched: 9. The germline gives CDR1 SQVTM, CDR2 ANQGSEA. The CDR3 runs to 13 residues. The CDR3 sequence is CSAPTGAGETQYF. The CDR3 nucleotides are TGCAGCGCCCCGACAGGGGCAGGGGAGACCCAGTACTTC.

Only a few counts were recorded for this clone. This chain's CDR3 is CSDSVGVSEQFF. DNA for the CDR3: TGCAGCGACTCGGTAGGTGTGAGTGAGCAGTTCTTC. The chain recombines TRBV29-1 with TRBJ2-1; D not certain. This CDR3 comprises 12 residues. V was pared by 7 bases and J by 9 bases, with 16 bases between. Germline V gene data show CDR1 as SQVTM and CDR2 as ANQGSEA.

This sequence joins TRBV2 and TRBJ2-6, with 7 nucleotides matching TRBD1. The CDR3 loop spans 17 amino acids. Germline loops: CDR1 SNHLY, CDR2 FYNNEI. The V segment lost 5 bases and the J segment 2 bases; nucleotides outside the gene matches: 9. CDR3 sequence (DNA): TGTGCCAGCAGTCCGACAGGGAGTTCGCCTGGGGCCAACGTCCTGACTTTC. This codes for CASSPTGSSPGANVLTF. The full variable domain, in which reference TRBV2 and TRBJ2-6 provide the parts outside the CDR3, is EPEVTQTPSHQVTQMGQEVILRCVPISNHLYFYWYRQILGQKVEFLVSFYNNEISEKSEIFDDQFSVERPDGSNFTLKIRSTKLEDSAMYFCASSPTGSSPGANVLTFGAGSRLTVL.

V is TRBV7-9 and J is TRBJ1-5; 7 positions agree with TRBD1. This CDR3 comprises 16 residues. In germline, CDR1 is SEHNR, CDR2 FQNEAQ (reference sequence). Losses at the gene ends were 2 bases for V and 3 bases for J; bases not matched to a gene: 7. CDR3 sequence (DNA): TGTGCCAGCAGCTTACCAGACAGGGACGCCAATCAGCCCCAGCATTTT. Its protein product is CASSLPDRDANQPQHF.

Of note for this clone: One end of the junction fails to match germline, which may point to a read error. The gene calls are TRBV11-3 and TRBJ1-2; D is ambiguous. The CDR3 length is 16 residues. Germline V lookup: CDR1 SGHNT, CDR2 YENEEA. In DNA, the CDR3 is TGTGCCAGCAGCCTAGAGTCCCGGCAGGCTGACTATGGCTACACCTTC. This encodes CASSLESRQADYGYTF. Full variable domain (remainder filled in from reference TRBV11-3 and TRBJ1-2): EAGVVQSPRYKIIEKKQPVAFWCNPISGHNTLYWYLQNLGQGPELLIRYENEEAVDDSQLPKDRFSAERLKGVDSTLKIQPAELGDSAVYLCASSLESRQADYGYTFGSGTRLTVV.

In its sample, this clone was seen once. The CDR3 here is CASSFGQLTGYTF. The CDR3 DNA is TGTGCCAGCAGCTTCGGACAGTTGACTGGCTACACCTTC. The rearrangement joins TRBV7-6 to TRBJ1-2; D is possibly TRBD1 (6 bases). Trimming took off 3 bases at V and 7 bases at J, with 12 bases between the two ends. CDR1 is SGHVS, CDR2 FNYEAQ, per germline. The CDR3 loop spans 13 amino acids.

The rearrangement links TRBV10-3 to TRBJ1-3; unclear D gene. V dropped 0 bases and J dropped 5 bases, with 11 bases sitting between them. The V gene's germline CDR1 is ENHRY and CDR2 SYGVKD. The CDR3 sequence is 15 residues long. The DNA of the CDR3 is TGTGCCATCAGTGAGTCGGTCCAAAGGAGAAACACCATATATTTT. Its translation is CAISESVQRRNTIYF.

V and J are TRBV5-1 and TRBJ2-5; TRBD1 matches at 7 bases. Trimming took 6 bases from V and 1 from J; bases not matched to a gene: 6. CDR3 length: 14 amino acids. The germline CDR1 and CDR2 sequences are SGHRS and YFSETQ. For the CDR3, the DNA is TGCGCCAGCACCCTACAGGGGACCCAAGAGACCCAGTACTTC. This translates into CASTLQGTQETQYF.

The chain recombines TRBV9 with TRBJ1-4, with TRBD1 identical over 12 bases. J lost 6 bases, V lost 2 bases, and 5 bases had no gene match. The CDR3 spans 16 residues. Germline assignment: CDR1 SGDLS and CDR2 YYNGEE. The CDR3: CASSVGTGGAYEKLFF. CDR3 coding DNA: TGTGCCAGCAGCGTTGGGACAGGGGGCGCTTATGAAAAACTGTTTTTT.

The V and J genes are TRBV18 and TRBJ2-7; D gene unclear. There are 13 residues in the CDR3. Trimming removed 4 bases from V and 3 bases from J, with 10 bases in between. CDR1 and CDR2 from the germline V gene are KGHSH and LQKENI. The CDR3 here is CASSQALNYEQYF. The CDR3 bases are TGTGCCAGCTCACAAGCATTGAACTACGAGCAGTACTTC.

The chain recombines TRBV5-1 with TRBJ1-1; tentatively, D is TRBD1 (5 bases). The V gene lost 2 bases and the J gene lost 7 bases, with 15 bases spanning the gap. The V gene's germline CDR1 is SGHRS and CDR2 YFSETQ. The CDR3 is 14 residues long. The CDR3, as DNA: TGCGCCAGCAGCTTAGGGACCGGCTTCGGTGAAGCTTTCTTT. Its translation: CASSLGTGFGEAFF. The variable domain in full, completed from reference TRBV5-1 and TRBJ1-1, reads KAGVTQTPRYLIKTRGQQVTLSCSPISGHRSVSWYQQTPGQGLQFLFEYFSETQRNKGNFPGRFSGRQFSNSRSEMNVSTLELGDSALYLCASSLGTGFGEAFFGQGTRLTVV.